The entry that follows covers one TCR beta chain sequence. Its cognate antigen has yet to be identified. Per-nucleotide qualities are absent, and no much larger clonotype sits a single base away. A second Seattle source provided samples from volunteer blood donors who had recovered from COVID-19. The collaborating institutions used their own protocols to collect whole blood in K2EDTA tubes. For TCRbeta analysis, collaborator samples were shipped as frozen whole blood, as isolated PBMCs, or as DNA extracted from either sample type. The immunoSEQ Assay, a bias-controlled multiplex PCR, was used to amplify TCRbeta CDR3 regions from genomic DNA. In the paper's pipeline: The number of nucleated cells in each sample was estimated from the amplification of reference gene primers within the assay. Sequence reads were collapsed and filtered to measure the absolute abundance of every unique TCRbeta CDR3 rearrangement. For each sample, productive Simpson clonality was calculated as the square root of Simpson's diversity index over productive rearrangements. Not all clones reach the TCRdb copy of this immuneACCESS table, which keeps in-frame sequences only. Checked studies attribute under half of the gap to unresolved V genes and leave the rest unexplained. That table supplies the V and J calls and clone size; D and trimming were determined from the DNA. This sample is represented by roughly 240,000 clones; less than 90% of them were singletons. The ten top clones hold around 4.5% of the sample.

This sample stems from a study of blood T cell repertoires in COVID-19 (dated by TCRdb to the early 2020s). As for the study more broadly: Samples covering the acute and convalescent phases of COVID-19 were provided by collaborators in the United States, Italy and Spain. The prospective study material was composed of cDNA or gDNA derived from T cells, B-cell-depleted T cells, or PBMCs. Deeply sampled blood TCRbeta repertoires from subjects exposed to, actively infected with, or recovered from COVID-19 were included in the dataset. The repertoires were released in a freely available public database meant as a resource for research on the immune response to SARS-CoV-2. Samples were obtained from the ongoing ImmuneRACE study (first 160 participants) and from over 1,000 subjects provided by 6 global collaborators. Sample metadata almost always included a de-identified subject ID, COVID-19 status, age in years and sex. Where HLA class I and class II types were available, the types were taken from metadata supplied by the sample provider, not from assay-based typing.

The paper as a whole reports these results and caveats: The amount of clinical and demographic metadata varied by source and participant and was provided uncurated.

V is pruned by 8 bases and J by 7 bases, leaving 10 bases of the junction without a gene match. From cysteine to phenylalanine, the CDR3 is 14 amino acids long. The entry retains the CDR3 DNA only, 42 bases that are in frame from base 1. The germline V gene yields MDHEN for CDR1 and SYDVKM for CDR2. The specimen sequenced was peripheral blood. The sequence was collected from a man between 60 and 70 years old who had recovered from COVID-19. This chain is built from TRBV28 and TRBJ1-2; 10 of the junction bases match TRBD1. The CDR3 is CASFLGTGVFGYTF. The sequence in DNA is TGTGCCAGCTTTTTGGGGACAGGGGTGTTTGGCTACACCTTC.